The sequence of this T cell receptor (beta chain) was determined in a study of vaccination and CD4 T cells after COVID-19. Study as a whole: Cells were stimulated with overlapping spike peptide pools from SARS-CoV-2, HCoV-NL63, HCoV-OC43 and HCoV-229E. Study-wide results and caveats: For convalescent patients, 304 of the 307 vaccine-specific clones analyzed were classified as spike mono-reactive.

With regard to this clonotype: Its specificity is unknown.

Cultured CD4+ T cells had their DNA profiled by the Oncomine TCR Beta short-read assay. Someone extracted genomic DNA from cultured CD4+ T cells. Using its own MiXCR run on the PCR reads, TCRdb lists one record per CDR3 protein. Altogether fewer than 15,000 distinct CDR3 sequences are present, around 45% being singletons, with the ten largest covering 7.5% to 10%. Sample treatment: approximately 9-day PBMC culture with coronavirus spike peptide pools or control peptides (ViraFEST assay). The sequence came from a human donor who had recovered from COVID-19. The input for sequencing was CD4+ T cells from blood, cultured in vitro, taken after SARS-CoV-2 vaccination.

DNA for the CDR3: TGTGCCAGCAGCTTAGTCGGTGGAACAGACCTCTCCTACGAGCAGTACTTC. Its protein is CASSLVGGTDLSYEQYF. The chain has TRBV7-9 and TRBJ2-7; D remains ambiguous. The CDR3 spans 17 residues. Trimming took 1 base from V and 0 from J, leaving 16 bases between them. Germline CDR1 and CDR2: SEHNR and FQNEAQ (reference sequence).